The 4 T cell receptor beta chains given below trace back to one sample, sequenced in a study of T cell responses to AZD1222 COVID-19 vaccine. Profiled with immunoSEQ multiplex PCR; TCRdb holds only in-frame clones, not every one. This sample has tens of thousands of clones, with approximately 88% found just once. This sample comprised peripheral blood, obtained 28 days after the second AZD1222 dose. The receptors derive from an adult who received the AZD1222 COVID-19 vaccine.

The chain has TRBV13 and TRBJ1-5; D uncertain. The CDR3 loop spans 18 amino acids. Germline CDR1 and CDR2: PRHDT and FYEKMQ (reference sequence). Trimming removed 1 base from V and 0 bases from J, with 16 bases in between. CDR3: CASSLARESDYSNQPQHF. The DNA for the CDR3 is TGTGCCAGCAGCTTAGCCCGGGAGTCTGATTATAGCAATCAGCCCCAGCATTTT. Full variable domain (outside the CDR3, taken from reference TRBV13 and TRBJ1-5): AAGVIQSPRHLIKEKRETATLKCYPIPRHDTVYWYQQGPGQDPQFLISFYEKMQSDKGSIPDRFSAQQFSDYHSELNMSSLELGDSALYFCASSLARESDYSNQPQHFGDGTRLSIL.

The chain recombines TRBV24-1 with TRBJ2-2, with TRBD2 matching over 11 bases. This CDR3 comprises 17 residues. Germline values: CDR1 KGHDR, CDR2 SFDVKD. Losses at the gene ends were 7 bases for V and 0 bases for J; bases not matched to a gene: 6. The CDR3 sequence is CATSPLAGGSNTGELFF. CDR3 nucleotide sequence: TGTGCCACCAGCCCCCTAGCGGGGGGCTCGAACACCGGGGAGCTGTTTTTT.

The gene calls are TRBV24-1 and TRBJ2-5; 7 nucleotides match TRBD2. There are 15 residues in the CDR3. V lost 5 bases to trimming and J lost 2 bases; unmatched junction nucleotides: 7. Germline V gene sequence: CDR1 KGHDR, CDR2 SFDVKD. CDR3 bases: TGTGCCACCAGTGGGGTTTGGGGGGGACAAGAGACCCAGTACTTC. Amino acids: CATSGVWGGQETQYF.

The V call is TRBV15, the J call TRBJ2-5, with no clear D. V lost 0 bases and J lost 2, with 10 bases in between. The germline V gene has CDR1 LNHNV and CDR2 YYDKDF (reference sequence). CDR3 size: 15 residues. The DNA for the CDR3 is TGTGCCACCAGCAGAGATCATTGGGGACAAGAGACCCAGTACTTC. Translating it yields CATSRDHWGQETQYF.